A selection of T cell receptor beta chains follows, all from one sample in a study of OX40 agonist ivuxolimab in advanced cancers. The protocol was immunoSEQ multiplex PCR, while the TCRdb copy is restricted to in-frame clones and leaves out a portion. The sample has roughly 69,000 clones, 85% to 95% seen once. Material: CD4+ or CD8+ T cells sorted from blood, obtained in a trial of the OX40 agonist ivuxolimab. The source of these receptors is an adult with an advanced solid tumor such as melanoma, head and neck, liver or kidney cancer. Each CDR3 is given with its conserved first and last residue. The D gene is left open where the match is weak. Clone size is not always given. Where it is, it says once, few, many or a class for expanded clones.

v_gene	abundance	j_gene	d_gene	CDR3aa	CDR3nt
TRBV2	NA	TRBJ1-3	NA	CASEEQSGNTIYF	TGTGCCAGCGAAGAGCAATCTGGAAACACCATATATTTT
TRBV5-5	NA	TRBJ1-1	NA	CASILGGPYMNTEAFF	TGTGCCAGCATCCTGGGGGGGCCATACATGAACACTGAAGCTTTCTTT
TRBV29-1	few	TRBJ1-1	NA	CSVAGGNTEAFF	TGCAGCGTTGCCGGTGGGAACACTGAAGCTTTCTTT
TRBV11-2	NA	TRBJ2-7	NA	CASSLGLGDNSYEQYF	TGTGCCAGCAGCTTGGGGCTGGGGGACAACTCCTACGAGCAGTACTTC
TRBV29-1	NA	TRBJ2-5	NA	CSVEGGLGETQYF	TGCAGCGTTGAAGGGGGGCTGGGGGAGACCCAGTACTTC
TRBV14	once	TRBJ1-4	NA	CASSQGEGRKLFF	TGTGCCAGCAGCCAAGGGGAGGGCCGGAAACTGTTTTTT
TRBV27	NA	TRBJ2-3	NA	CASSFSPVRDTQYF	TGTGCCAGCAGTTTTTCCCCTGTGCGGGATACGCAGTATTTT
TRBV5-1	once	TRBJ2-5	NA	CASSLGGSRETQYF	TGCGCCAGCAGCTTGGGAGGGAGCAGGGAGACCCAGTACTTC
TRBV6-5	NA	TRBJ1-2	NA	CASSPGGGYYGYTF	TGTGCCAGCAGTCCGGGGGGGGGCTACTATGGCTACACCTTC
TRBV5-5	NA	TRBJ1-6	NA	CASSLAAGHYNSPLHF	TGTGCCAGCAGCTTGGCCGCAGGACACTATAATTCACCCCTCCACTTT